Detailed here is one T cell receptor beta chain. The data derive from a study of T cells in Graves' hyperthyroidism and ophthalmopathy. This CDR3 is built from 16 residues. The V end was cut by 6 bases, the J end by 0 bases, with 15 bases between. Amplification yielded TCR beta CDR3 regions, with RNA transcripts as the source. HTBI primers were employed in a first-round RT-PCR of the TCR CDR3. MiXCR was run by TCRdb on the multiplex PCR reads, yielding one entry per CDR3 protein. The sample records about 320,000 distinct CDR3 sequences, approximately 16% being singletons. The rearrangement joins TRBV12-3 or TRBV12-4 to TRBJ1-3, with a possible D match to TRBD1 (6 bases). This TCR came from a man aged 25-45 years with Graves' hyperthyroidism. The sample comprised blood. CDR3 amino acids: CASRPGHWISGNTIYF. Written as DNA, the CDR3 is TGTGCCAGCAGACCGGGACACTGGATCTCTGGAAACACCATATATTTT.